This TCR beta chain came from a study of CD8+CD57+ T cells in acquired aplastic anemia. Study information: An average of approximately 3.4 ug of DNA was obtained from sorted CD4+ and CD8+ cells.

This clonotype was counted once. Its antigen is undetermined. The study profiled TCR beta VDJ and CDR3 using genomic DNA as template. TCRdb passed the reads through MiXCR, listing each CDR3 protein once. The sample includes 95,000 to 150,000 distinct CDR3 sequences, 50% to 70% seen only once; the top ten take 29%. Germline values: CDR1 ENHRY, CDR2 SYGVKD. The ends were cut back, 4 bases at V and 1 base at J, with 10 bases in the middle. There are 14 residues in the CDR3. Individuals selected for sequencing had exhibited CD8+CD57+ cell expansion on flow cytometry. Study-level points and caveats: Controls and patients did not differ significantly in CD8+ Simpson's diversity. About 30 CD8+ CDR3 sequences occurred in both the patients and the controls.

The sequencing input was sorted CD4+, CD8+, or CD8+CD57+ T cells (not recorded which) from PBMCs. This sequence was found in a human donor with aplastic anemia. V is TRBV10-3 and J is TRBJ1-1; unclear D gene. CDR3 sequence reads: CAISVNRENTEAFF. In nucleotides, the CDR3 is TGTGCCATCAGTGTGAATCGAGAGAACACTGAAGCTTTCTTT.